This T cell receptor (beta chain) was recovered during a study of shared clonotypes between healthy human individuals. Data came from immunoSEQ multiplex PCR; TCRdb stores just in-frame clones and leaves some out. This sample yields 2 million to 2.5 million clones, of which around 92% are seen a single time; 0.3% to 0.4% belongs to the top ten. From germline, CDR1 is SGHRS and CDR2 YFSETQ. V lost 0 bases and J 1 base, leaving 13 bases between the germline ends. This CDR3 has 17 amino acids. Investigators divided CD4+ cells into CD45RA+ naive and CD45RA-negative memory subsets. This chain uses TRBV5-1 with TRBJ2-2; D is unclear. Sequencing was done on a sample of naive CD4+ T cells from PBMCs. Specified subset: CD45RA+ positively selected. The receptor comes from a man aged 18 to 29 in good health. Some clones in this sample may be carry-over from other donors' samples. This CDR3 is CASSLAISIGNTGELFF. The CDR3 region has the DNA TGCGCCAGCAGCTTGGCCATCTCAATAGGGAACACCGGGGAGCTGTTTTTT.